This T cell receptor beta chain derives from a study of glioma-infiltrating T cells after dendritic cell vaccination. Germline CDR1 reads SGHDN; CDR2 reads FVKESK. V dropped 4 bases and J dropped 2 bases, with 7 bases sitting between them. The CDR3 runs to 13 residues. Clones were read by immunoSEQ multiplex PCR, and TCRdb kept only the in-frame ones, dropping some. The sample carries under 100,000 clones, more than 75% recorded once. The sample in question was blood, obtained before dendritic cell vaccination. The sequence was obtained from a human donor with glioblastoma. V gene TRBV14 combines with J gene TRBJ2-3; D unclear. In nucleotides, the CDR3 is TGTGCCAGCAGCCGTTTTTACACAGATACGCAGTATTTT. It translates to CASSRFYTDTQYF.